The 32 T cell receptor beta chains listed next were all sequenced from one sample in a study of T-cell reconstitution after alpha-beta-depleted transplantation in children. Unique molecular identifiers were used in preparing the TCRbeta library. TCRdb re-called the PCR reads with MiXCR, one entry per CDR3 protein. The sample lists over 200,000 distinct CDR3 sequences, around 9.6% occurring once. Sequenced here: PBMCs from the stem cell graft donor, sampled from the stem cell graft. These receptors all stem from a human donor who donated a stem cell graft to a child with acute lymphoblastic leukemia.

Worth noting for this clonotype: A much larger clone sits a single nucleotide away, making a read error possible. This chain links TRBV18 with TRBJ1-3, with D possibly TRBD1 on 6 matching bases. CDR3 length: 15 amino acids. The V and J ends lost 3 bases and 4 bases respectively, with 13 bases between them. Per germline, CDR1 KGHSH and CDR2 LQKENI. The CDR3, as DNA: TGTGCCAGCTCACCCCCAACAGGGATGGGAAACACCATATATTTT. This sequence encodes CASSPPTGMGNTIYF.

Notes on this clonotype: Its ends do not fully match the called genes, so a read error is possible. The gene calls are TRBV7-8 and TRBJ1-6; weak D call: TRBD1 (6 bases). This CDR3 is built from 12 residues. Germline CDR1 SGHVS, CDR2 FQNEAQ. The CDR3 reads CASSPEAGTKDF. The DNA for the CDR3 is TGTGCCAGCAGCCCGGAAGCCGGGACAAAGGACTTT.

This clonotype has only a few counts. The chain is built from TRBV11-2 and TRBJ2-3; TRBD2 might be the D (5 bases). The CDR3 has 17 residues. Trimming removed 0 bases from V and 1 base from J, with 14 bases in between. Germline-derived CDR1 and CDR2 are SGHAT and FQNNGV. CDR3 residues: CASSLDSWGDRTDTQYF. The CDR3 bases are TGTGCCAGCAGCTTAGACTCCTGGGGAGACCGCACAGATACGCAGTATTTT.

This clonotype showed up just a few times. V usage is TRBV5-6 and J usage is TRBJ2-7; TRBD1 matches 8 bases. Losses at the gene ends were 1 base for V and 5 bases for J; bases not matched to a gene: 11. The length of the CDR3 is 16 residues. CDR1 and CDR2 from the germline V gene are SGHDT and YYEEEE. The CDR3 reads CASSLLTGAAIDEQYF. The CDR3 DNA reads TGTGCCAGCAGCTTGCTGACAGGGGCGGCCATCGACGAGCAGTACTTC.

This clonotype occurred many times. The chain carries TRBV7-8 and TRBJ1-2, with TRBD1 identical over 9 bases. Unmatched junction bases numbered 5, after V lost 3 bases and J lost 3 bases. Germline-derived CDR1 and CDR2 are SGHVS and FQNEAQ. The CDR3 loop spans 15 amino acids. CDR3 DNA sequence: TGTGCCAGCAGCTTCACGACAGGGGGGGACTATGGCTACACCTTC. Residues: CASSFTTGGDYGYTF.

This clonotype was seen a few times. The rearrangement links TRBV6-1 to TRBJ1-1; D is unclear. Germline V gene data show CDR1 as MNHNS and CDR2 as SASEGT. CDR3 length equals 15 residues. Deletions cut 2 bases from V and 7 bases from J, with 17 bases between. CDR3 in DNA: TGTGCCAGCAGTGAACTCCCCACACGACCCTATGAAGCTTTCTTT. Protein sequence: CASSELPTRPYEAFF.

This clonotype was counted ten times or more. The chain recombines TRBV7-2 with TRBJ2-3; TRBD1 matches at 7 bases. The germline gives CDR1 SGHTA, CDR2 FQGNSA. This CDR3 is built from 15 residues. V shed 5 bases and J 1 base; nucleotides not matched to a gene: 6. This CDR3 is CASSNRQGGTDTQYF. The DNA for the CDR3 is TGTGCCAGCAGCAATAGACAGGGCGGCACAGATACGCAGTATTTT.

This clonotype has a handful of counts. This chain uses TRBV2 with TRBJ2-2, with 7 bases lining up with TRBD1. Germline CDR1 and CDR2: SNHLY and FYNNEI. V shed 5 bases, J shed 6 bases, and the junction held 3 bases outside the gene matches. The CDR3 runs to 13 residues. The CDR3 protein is CASSRQGAGELFF. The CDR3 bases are TGTGCCAGCAGTCGTCAGGGGGCCGGGGAGCTGTTTTTT.

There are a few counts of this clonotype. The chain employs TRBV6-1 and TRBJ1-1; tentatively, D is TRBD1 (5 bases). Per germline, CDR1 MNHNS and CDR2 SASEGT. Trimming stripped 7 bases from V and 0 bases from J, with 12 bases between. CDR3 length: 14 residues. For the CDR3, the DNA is TGTGCCAGCAAGGGGTCAGGGCTGAACACTGAAGCTTTCTTT. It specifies CASKGSGLNTEAFF.

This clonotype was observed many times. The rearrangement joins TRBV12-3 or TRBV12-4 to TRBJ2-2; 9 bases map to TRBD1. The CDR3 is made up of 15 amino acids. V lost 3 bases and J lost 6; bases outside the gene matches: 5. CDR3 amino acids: CASSFFGTGSGELFF. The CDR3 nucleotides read TGTGCCAGCAGTTTTTTTGGGACAGGGTCCGGGGAGCTGTTTTTT.

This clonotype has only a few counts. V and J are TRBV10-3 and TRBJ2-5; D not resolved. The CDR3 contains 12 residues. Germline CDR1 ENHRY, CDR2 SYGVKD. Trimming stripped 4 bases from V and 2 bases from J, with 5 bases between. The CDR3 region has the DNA TGTGCCATCAGTGTAGGACAAGAGACCCAGTACTTC. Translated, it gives CAISVGQETQYF.

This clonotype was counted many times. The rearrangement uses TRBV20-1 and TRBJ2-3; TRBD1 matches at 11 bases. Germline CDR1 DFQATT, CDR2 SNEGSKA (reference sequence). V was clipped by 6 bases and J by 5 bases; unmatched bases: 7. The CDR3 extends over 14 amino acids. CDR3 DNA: TGCAGTGCCCGGACAGGGGGCCGGAGAGATACGCAGTATTTT. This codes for CSARTGGRRDTQYF.

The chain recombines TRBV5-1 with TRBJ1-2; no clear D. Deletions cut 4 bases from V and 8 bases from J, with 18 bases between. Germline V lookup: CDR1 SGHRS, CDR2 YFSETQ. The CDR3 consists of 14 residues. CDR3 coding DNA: TGCGCCAGCAGCCCAGACAACAGAGCCGGGGGCTACACCTTC. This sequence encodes CASSPDNRAGGYTF.

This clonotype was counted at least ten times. The CDR3 sequence is CASSLAPGVDEQFF. CDR3 sequence (DNA): TGTGCCAGCAGTTTAGCGCCCGGGGTCGATGAGCAGTTCTTC. The rearrangement uses TRBV12-3 or TRBV12-4 and TRBJ2-1, with D tentatively TRBD2 (5 bases). V lost 0 bases to trimming and J lost 8 bases, with 11 bases between them. The CDR3 has 14 amino acids.

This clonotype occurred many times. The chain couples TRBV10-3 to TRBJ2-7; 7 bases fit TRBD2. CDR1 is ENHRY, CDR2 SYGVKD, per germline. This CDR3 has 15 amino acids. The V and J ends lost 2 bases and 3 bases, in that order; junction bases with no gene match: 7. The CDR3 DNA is TGTGCCATCAGTGAGAGTGGGGGGGTGGTCTACGAGCAGTACTTC. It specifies CAISESGGVVYEQYF.

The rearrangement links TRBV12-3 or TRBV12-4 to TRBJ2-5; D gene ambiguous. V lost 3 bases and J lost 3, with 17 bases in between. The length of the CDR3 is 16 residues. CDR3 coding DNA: TGTGCCAGCAGTTTTGGCTCAACCATGAGAGAAGAGACCCAGTACTTC. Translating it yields CASSFGSTMREETQYF.

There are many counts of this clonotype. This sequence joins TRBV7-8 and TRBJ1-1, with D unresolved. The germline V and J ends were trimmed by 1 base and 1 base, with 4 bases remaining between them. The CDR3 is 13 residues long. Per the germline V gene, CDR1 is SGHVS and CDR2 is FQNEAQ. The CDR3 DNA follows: TGTGCCAGCAGCTTAGAGGGGAACACTGAAGCTTTCTTT. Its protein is CASSLEGNTEAFF. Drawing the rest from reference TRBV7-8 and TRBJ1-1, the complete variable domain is GAGVSQSPRYKVAKRGQDVALRCDPISGHVSLFWYQQALGQGPEFLTYFQNEAQLDKSGLPSDRFFAERPEGSVSTLKIQRTQQEDSAVYLCASSLEGNTEAFFGQGTRLTVV.

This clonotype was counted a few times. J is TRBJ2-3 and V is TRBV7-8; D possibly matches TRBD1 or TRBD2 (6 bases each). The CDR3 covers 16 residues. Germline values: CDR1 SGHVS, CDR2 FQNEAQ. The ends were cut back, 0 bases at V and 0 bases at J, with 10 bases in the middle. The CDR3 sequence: CASSLAGGGSTDTQYF. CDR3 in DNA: TGTGCCAGCAGCTTAGCCGGAGGGGGGAGCACAGATACGCAGTATTTT. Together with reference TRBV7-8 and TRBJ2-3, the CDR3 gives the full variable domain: GAGVSQSPRYKVAKRGQDVALRCDPISGHVSLFWYQQALGQGPEFLTYFQNEAQLDKSGLPSDRFFAERPEGSVSTLKIQRTQQEDSAVYLCASSLAGGGSTDTQYFGPGTRLTVL.

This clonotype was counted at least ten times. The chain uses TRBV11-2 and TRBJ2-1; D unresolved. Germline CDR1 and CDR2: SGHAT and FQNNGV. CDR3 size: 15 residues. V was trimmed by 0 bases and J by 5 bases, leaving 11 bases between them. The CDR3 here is CASSLDRDTHNEQFF. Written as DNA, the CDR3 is TGTGCCAGCAGCTTAGACCGAGACACTCACAATGAGCAGTTCTTC. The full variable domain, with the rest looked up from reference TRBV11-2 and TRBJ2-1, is EAGVAQSPRYKIIEKRQSVAFWCNPISGHATLYWYQQILGQGPKLLIQFQNNGVVDDSQLPKDRFSAERLKGVDSTLKIQPAKLEDSAVYLCASSLDRDTHNEQFFGPGTRLTVL.

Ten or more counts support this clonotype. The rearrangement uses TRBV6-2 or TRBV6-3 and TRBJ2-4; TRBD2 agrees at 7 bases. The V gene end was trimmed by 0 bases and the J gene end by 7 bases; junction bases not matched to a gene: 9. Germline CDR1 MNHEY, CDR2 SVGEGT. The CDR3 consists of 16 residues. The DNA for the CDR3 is TGTGCCAGCAGTTACTCGGGAGGGCCATGGAGGAACATTCAGTACTTC. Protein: CASSYSGGPWRNIQYF.

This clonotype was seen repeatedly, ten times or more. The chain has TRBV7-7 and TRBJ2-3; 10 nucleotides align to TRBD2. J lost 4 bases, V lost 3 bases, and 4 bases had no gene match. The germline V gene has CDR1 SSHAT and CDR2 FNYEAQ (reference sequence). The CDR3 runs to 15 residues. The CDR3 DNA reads TGTGCCAGCAGCTTGATAGCGGGGGGAGCAGATACGCAGTATTTT. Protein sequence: CASSLIAGGADTQYF.

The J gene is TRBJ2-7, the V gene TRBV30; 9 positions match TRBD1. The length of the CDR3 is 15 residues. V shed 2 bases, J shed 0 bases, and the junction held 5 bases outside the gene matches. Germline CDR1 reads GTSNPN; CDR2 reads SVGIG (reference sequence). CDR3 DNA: TGTGCCTGGAGTCCCCGACAGGGGGTCTCCTACGAGCAGTACTTC. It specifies CAWSPRQGVSYEQYF.

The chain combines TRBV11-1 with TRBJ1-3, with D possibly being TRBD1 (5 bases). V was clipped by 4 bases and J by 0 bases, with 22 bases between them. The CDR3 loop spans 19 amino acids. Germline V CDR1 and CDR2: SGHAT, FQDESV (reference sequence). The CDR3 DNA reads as TGTGCCAGCAGCTCACGGGTAGGGGCCGTAAGACCCTCTGGAAACACCATATATTTT. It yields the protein CASSSRVGAVRPSGNTIYF. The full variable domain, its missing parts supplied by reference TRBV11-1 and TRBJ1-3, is EAEVAQSPRYKITEKSQAVAFWCDPISGHATLYWYRQILGQGPELLVQFQDESVVDDSQLPKDRFSAERLKGVDSTLKIQPAELGDSAMYLCASSSRVGAVRPSGNTIYFGEGSWLTVV.

The CDR3 DNA follows: TGTGCCAGCAGCCCTCAATCTAAAATACAAACTGCCTACGAGCAGTACTTC. Amino acids: CASSPQSKIQTAYEQYF. This sequence joins TRBV3-1 and TRBJ2-7; D is unresolved. CDR3 length: 17 amino acids. V was shortened by 4 bases and J by 2 bases, with 21 bases between the two germline ends. The germline V gene encodes CDR1 LGHDT and CDR2 YNNKEL (reference sequence).

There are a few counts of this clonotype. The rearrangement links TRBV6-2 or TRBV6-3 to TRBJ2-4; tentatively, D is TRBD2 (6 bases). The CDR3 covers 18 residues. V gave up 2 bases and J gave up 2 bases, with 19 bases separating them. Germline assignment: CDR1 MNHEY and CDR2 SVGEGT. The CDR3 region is CASSYREKKPGSKNIQYF. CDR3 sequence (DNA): TGTGCCAGCAGTTACCGGGAGAAAAAACCAGGGTCCAAAAACATTCAGTACTTC.

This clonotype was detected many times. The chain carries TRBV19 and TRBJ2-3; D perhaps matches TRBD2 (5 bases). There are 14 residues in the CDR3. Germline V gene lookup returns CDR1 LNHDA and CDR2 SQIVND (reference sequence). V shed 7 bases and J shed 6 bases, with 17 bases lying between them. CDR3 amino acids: CASTGLATADTQYF. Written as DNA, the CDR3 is TGTGCCAGTACTGGTCTAGCAACGGCTGATACGCAGTATTTT.

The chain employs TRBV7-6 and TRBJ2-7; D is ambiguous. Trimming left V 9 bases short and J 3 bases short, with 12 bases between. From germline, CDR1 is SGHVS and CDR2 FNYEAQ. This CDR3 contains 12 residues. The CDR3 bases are TGTGCCAGTGGGTCGGAGATCTACGAGCAGTACTTC. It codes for CASGSEIYEQYF.

The CDR3, as DNA: TGTGCCAGCAGCCAAGTAGAGGGGAGGCAGTTCTTT. Translated: CASSQVEGRQFF. The V call is TRBV3-1, the J call TRBJ1-1, with D maybe TRBD1 (5 bases). This CDR3 comprises 12 residues. Looked up from germline, CDR1 is LGHDT and CDR2 is YNNKEL (reference sequence). The V gene lost 1 base and the J gene lost 14 bases, with 14 bases spanning the gap.

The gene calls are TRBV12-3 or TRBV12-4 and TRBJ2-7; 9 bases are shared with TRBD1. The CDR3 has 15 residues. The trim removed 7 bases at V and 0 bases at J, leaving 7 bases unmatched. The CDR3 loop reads CASTLGDRDSYEQYF. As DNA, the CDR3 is TGTGCCAGCACCCTTGGGGACAGGGACTCCTACGAGCAGTACTTC.

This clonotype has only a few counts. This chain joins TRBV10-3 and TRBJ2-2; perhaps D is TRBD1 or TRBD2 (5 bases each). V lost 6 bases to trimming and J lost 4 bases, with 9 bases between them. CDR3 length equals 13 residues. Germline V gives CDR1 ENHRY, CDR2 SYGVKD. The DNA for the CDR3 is TGTGCCATCAGAGGGACGGTCACCGGGGAGCTGTTTTTT. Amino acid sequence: CAIRGTVTGELFF.

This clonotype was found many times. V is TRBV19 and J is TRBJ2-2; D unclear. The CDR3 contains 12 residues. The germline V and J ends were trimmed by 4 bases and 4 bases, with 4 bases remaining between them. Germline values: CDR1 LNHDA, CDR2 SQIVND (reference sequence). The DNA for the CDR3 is TGTGCCAGTAGTAAAACCACCGGGGAGCTGTTTTTT. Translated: CASSKTTGELFF.

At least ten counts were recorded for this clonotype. CDR3 coding DNA: TGCAGTGCTAGAGTTCCTACCAATGAGCAGTTCTTC. Protein sequence: CSARVPTNEQFF. V is TRBV20-1 and J is TRBJ2-1; D remains unclear. The CDR3 covers 12 residues. The ends were cut back, 1 base at V and 6 bases at J, with 7 bases in the middle. CDR1 and CDR2 from the germline V gene are DFQATT and SNEGSKA (reference sequence).